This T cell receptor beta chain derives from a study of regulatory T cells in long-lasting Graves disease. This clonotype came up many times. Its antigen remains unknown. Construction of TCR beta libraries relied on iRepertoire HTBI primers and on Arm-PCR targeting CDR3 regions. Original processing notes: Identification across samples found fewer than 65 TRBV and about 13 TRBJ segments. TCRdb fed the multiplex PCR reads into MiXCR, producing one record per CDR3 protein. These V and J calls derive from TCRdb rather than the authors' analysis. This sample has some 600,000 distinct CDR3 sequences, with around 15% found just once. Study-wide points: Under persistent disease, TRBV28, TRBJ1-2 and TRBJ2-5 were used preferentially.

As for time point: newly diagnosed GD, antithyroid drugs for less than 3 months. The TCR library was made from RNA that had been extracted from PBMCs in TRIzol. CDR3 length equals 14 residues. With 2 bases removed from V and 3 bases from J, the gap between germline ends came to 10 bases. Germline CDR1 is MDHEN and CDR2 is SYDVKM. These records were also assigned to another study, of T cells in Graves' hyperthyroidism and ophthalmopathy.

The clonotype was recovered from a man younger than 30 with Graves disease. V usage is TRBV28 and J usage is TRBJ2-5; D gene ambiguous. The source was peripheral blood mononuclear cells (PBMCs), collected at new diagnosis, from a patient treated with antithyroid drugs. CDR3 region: CASSLKGLEETQYF. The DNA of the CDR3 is TGTGCCAGCAGTTTAAAAGGGTTGGAAGAGACCCAGTACTTC.